This T cell receptor beta chain was observed in a study of identical twins. The study, taken as a whole, reports: An excess of low generation probability was shown by twin-shared out-of-frame alpha sequences.

The V end lost 5 bases, the J end lost 7 bases, and 9 bases lay between the germline ends. CDR3 length: 12 residues. In the case of this clonotype: The antigen remains undetermined.

TCRdb called the 5' RACE reads again in MiXCR, with one record for every CDR3 protein. Found here are about 520,000 distinct CDR3 sequences, under 25% of them singletons; the top ten hold 0.91%. The sample was also linked to a second study, of T cells expressing NK-cell markers.

The material sequenced was CD4+ T cells sorted from blood. The TCR was taken from a woman between 18 and 29 years old in good health. The chain is built from TRBV12-3 or TRBV12-4 and TRBJ1-5, with D uncertain. CDR3 sequence reads: CASSRIGQPQHF. For the CDR3, the DNA is TGTGCCAGCAGTCGTATAGGGCAGCCCCAGCATTTT.